One sample yielded the 27 T cell receptor beta chains listed below, sequenced in a study of blood T cell repertoires in COVID-19. Clones were sequenced by immunoSEQ multiplex PCR, and TCRdb holds only the in-frame ones, with some missing. The sample contains more than 85,000 clones, about three quarters of which appear only once. Sample: peripheral blood. These receptors all stem from a human donor in a cohort sampled during active or convalescent COVID-19.

The chain is built from TRBV6-5 and TRBJ1-1; TRBD1 might be the D (6 bases). The CDR3 is 13 residues long. Germline values: CDR1 MNHEY, CDR2 SVGAGI. V was pared by 4 bases and J by 4 bases, with 10 bases between. This CDR3 is CASSFSRGTEAFF. The CDR3 DNA is TGTGCCAGCAGTTTTAGCAGGGGCACTGAAGCTTTCTTT.

The chain couples TRBV9 to TRBJ2-1; 10 bases line up with TRBD2. The junction had 9 bases not matched to a gene; V was cut back by 0 bases and J by 6 bases. Looked up from germline, CDR1 is SGDLS and CDR2 is YYNGEE. This CDR3 is 17 amino acids long. This CDR3 reads CASSVALPSGSSNEQFF. The CDR3 nucleotides are TGTGCCAGCAGCGTAGCTCTCCCTAGCGGGAGCTCCAATGAGCAGTTCTTC.

This clone was counted between two and nine times. The V and J genes are TRBV7-9 and TRBJ2-4; 12 nucleotides agree with TRBD1. Germline trimming cut 11 bases from V and 6 bases from J; bases unmatched to any gene: 5. This CDR3 spans 13 amino acids. CDR1 and CDR2 from the germline V gene are SEHNR and FQNEAQ (reference sequence). This chain's CDR3 is CAARGQGANIQYF. The CDR3 nucleotides are TGTGCCGCGAGGGGACAGGGGGCAAACATTCAGTACTTC.

This chain uses TRBV10-3 with TRBJ2-7, with D uncertain. The CDR3 runs to 11 residues. V dropped 5 bases and J dropped 7 bases, with 9 bases sitting between them. Germline lookup yields CDR1 ENHRY and CDR2 SYGVKD. The CDR3 is CAISPSREQYF. Here the CDR3 DNA reads TGTGCCATCAGTCCCTCTAGGGAGCAGTACTTC.

This clone came up a few times. This sequence joins TRBV5-4 and TRBJ2-5; no reliable D call. The CDR3 totals 12 residues. Germline V gene sequence: CDR1 SGHNT, CDR2 YYREEE (reference sequence). V shed 2 bases and J shed 7 bases, with 9 bases lying between them. The CDR3 DNA is TGTGCCAGCAGCTTACCGGGTGGGACCCAGTACTTC. Translating it yields CASSLPGGTQYF.

The CDR3 coding sequence is TGTGCCAGCAGCAAGACTAGCGGGAGTCGGAATGAGCAGTTCTTC. Its protein product is CASSKTSGSRNEQFF. The chain employs TRBV6-2 or TRBV6-3 and TRBJ2-1; TRBD2 aligns across 12 bases. The ends lost 6 bases at V and 7 bases at J; junction bases unmatched: 7. Germline CDR1 MNHEY, CDR2 SVGEGT. This CDR3 is built from 15 residues.

The chain carries TRBV6-6 and TRBJ1-2, with 8 bases matching TRBD1. CDR1 and CDR2 from the germline V gene are MNHNY and SVGAGI (reference sequence). This CDR3 is built from 18 residues. Trimming at V came to 5 bases and at J to 6 bases, leaving 20 bases not matched to a gene. The DNA of the CDR3 is TGTGCCAGCAGTCCGGGTTCCCCAAGGGCGACAGGGGCCAATGGCTACACCTTC. It is translated as CASSPGSPRATGANGYTF.

This chain uses TRBV7-2 with TRBJ1-2; D is ambiguous. V was shortened by 5 bases and J by 2 bases, with 9 bases between the two germline ends. Germline V CDR1 and CDR2: SGHTA, FQGNSA. The CDR3 is 13 amino acids. For the CDR3, the DNA is TGTGCCAGCAGCGTCGACAAAAACTATGGCTACACCTTC. This gives the protein CASSVDKNYGYTF.

A note on this clone: This specimen includes other DNA sequences encoding the same CDR3. The chain joins TRBV5-1 to TRBJ2-5; the D is unclear. CDR3 length equals 16 residues. V was shortened by 0 bases and J by 5 bases, with 17 bases between the two germline ends. Per the germline V gene, CDR1 is SGHRS and CDR2 is YFSETQ. The DNA for the CDR3 is TGCGCCAGCAGCTTGGGCCTGGGTCTAGAGAGGGAGACCCAGTACTTC. Encoded protein: CASSLGLGLERETQYF.

This sequence joins TRBV5-5 and TRBJ1-1; unclear D gene. CDR3 length: 14 amino acids. Trimming removed 0 bases at V and 2 bases at J, with 8 bases between. Germline assignment: CDR1 SGHKS and CDR2 YYEKEE (reference sequence). The CDR3 is CASSLGHPNTEAFF. DNA for the CDR3: TGTGCCAGCAGCTTGGGACACCCAAACACTGAAGCTTTCTTT.

The rearrangement links TRBV28 to TRBJ2-3; 9 bases agree with TRBD2. Germline values: CDR1 MDHEN, CDR2 SYDVKM. V shed 6 bases, J shed 4 bases, and the junction held 26 bases outside the gene matches. The CDR3 is 21 amino acids. The CDR3 DNA sequence: TGTGCCAGCAGCTTCGGACATAAGTGGCGGGAGGGCCAGGTGGGAGCAGATACGCAGTATTTT. Amino acid sequence: CASSFGHKWREGQVGADTQYF.

Here the CDR3 reads CASSNLWEEAFF. The CDR3 nucleotides are TGTGCCAGCAGTAATCTCTGGGAGGAAGCTTTCTTT. V usage is TRBV2 and J usage is TRBJ1-1; no definite D call. The CDR3 has 12 amino acids. Germline V gene lookup returns CDR1 SNHLY and CDR2 FYNNEI. V dropped 5 bases and J dropped 8 bases, with 12 bases sitting between them.

The CDR3 DNA sequence: TGTGCCAGCAGCTCGCAGGGGGCCGCGTCCAGTCAGCCCCAGCATTTT. This sequence encodes CASSSQGAASSQPQHF. The gene calls are TRBV7-8 and TRBJ1-5, with 8 positions matching TRBD1. Germline CDR1 reads SGHVS; CDR2 reads FQNEAQ. V gave up 4 bases and J gave up 6 bases; unmatched junction bases: 11. The CDR3 covers 16 residues.

The rearrangement joins TRBV21-1 to TRBJ2-7; the table's D gene call, TRBD2, was not cross checked with the DNA. TRBV21-1 is deemed a pseudogene. There are 14 residues in the CDR3. The CDR3 nucleotides are TGTGCCAGCTTGTTCTCACTAAACTCCTACGAGCAGTACTTC. Amino acids: CASLFSLNSYEQYF.

The chain joins TRBV18 to TRBJ2-5; D might be TRBD1 (5 bases). CDR3 size: 15 residues. V dropped 5 bases and J dropped 5 bases, with 18 bases sitting between them. Germline values: CDR1 KGHSH, CDR2 LQKENI. The CDR3 nucleotides are TGTGCCAGCTCATCAGACCGACAGCGATTGGAGACCCAGTACTTC. It translates to CASSSDRQRLETQYF. Looking up the rest from reference TRBV18 and TRBJ2-5 gives the full variable domain: NAGVMQNPRHLVRRRGQEARLRCSPMKGHSHVYWYRQLPEEGLKFMVYLQKENIIDESGMPKERFSAEFPKEGPSILRIQQVVRGDSAAYFCASSSDRQRLETQYFGPGTRLLVL.

The gene calls are TRBV9 and TRBJ2-1, with TRBD2 matching over 7 bases. V gave up 0 bases and J gave up 7 bases; unmatched junction bases: 7. In germline, CDR1 is SGDLS, CDR2 YYNGEE. This CDR3 has 15 residues. CDR3 protein: CASSVVGRESNEQFF. The CDR3 DNA follows: TGTGCCAGCAGCGTAGTTGGGCGGGAGTCAAATGAGCAGTTCTTC.

The chain couples TRBV28 to TRBJ2-5; no firm D call. With 2 bases removed from V and 2 bases from J, the gap between germline ends came to 12 bases. Germline V gene sequence: CDR1 MDHEN, CDR2 SYDVKM. CDR3 length: 15 amino acids. The CDR3 here is CASSLSVGLQETQYF. The CDR3 nucleotides read TGTGCCAGCAGTTTAAGTGTCGGGTTGCAAGAGACCCAGTACTTC.

The chain employs TRBV4-1 and TRBJ1-1, with no clear D. The CDR3 is 14 residues long. Deletions cut 4 bases from V and 0 bases from J, with 9 bases between. CDR1 is MGHRA and CDR2 is YSYEKL in the germline V gene. The CDR3 protein is CASSPGLLNTEAFF. DNA of the CDR3: TGCGCCAGCAGCCCCGGACTACTGAACACTGAAGCTTTCTTT.

The rearrangement links TRBV18 to TRBJ1-2; D gene ambiguous. The CDR3 extends over 13 amino acids. The germline V gene encodes CDR1 KGHSH and CDR2 LQKENI. The ends were cut back, 3 bases at V and 4 bases at J, with 9 bases in the middle. The CDR3 bases are TGTGCCAGCTCACCGGGAGGGATCTATGGCTACACCTTC. As protein: CASSPGGIYGYTF. Combining the CDR3 with reference TRBV18 and TRBJ1-2 gives the whole variable domain NAGVMQNPRHLVRRRGQEARLRCSPMKGHSHVYWYRQLPEEGLKFMVYLQKENIIDESGMPKERFSAEFPKEGPSILRIQQVVRGDSAAYFCASSPGGIYGYTFGSGTRLTVV.

This sequence joins TRBV12-5 and TRBJ1-6; D call uncertain. CDR1 and CDR2 from the germline V gene are LGHNT and FRNRAP. V lost 4 bases and J 6 bases, leaving 4 bases between the germline ends. CDR3 length: 12 residues. The DNA of the CDR3 is TGTGCTAGTGGTTCCAGTAATTCACCCCTCCACTTT. Translation: CASGSSNSPLHF.

This clone has only one observation. This chain joins TRBV5-1 and TRBJ1-2; 7 bases are shared with TRBD1. Trimming removed 5 bases from V and 0 bases from J; junction bases left unmatched: 7. Per the germline V gene, CDR1 is SGHRS and CDR2 is YFSETQ. This CDR3 contains 15 residues. CDR3 sequence reads: CASSLSDRPNYGYTF. CDR3 DNA sequence: TGCGCCAGCAGTCTGTCGGACAGGCCTAACTATGGCTACACCTTC.

The chain carries TRBV19 and TRBJ1-6; 7 bases map to TRBD1. CDR1 is LNHDA and CDR2 is SQIVND in the germline V gene (reference sequence). Unmatched junction bases numbered 10, after V lost 5 bases and J lost 6 bases. The CDR3 contains 16 residues. The CDR3 protein is CASSPRQGRGNSPLHF. The DNA for the CDR3 is TGTGCCAGTAGTCCCCGACAGGGTAGGGGTAATTCACCCCTCCACTTT.

The rearrangement uses TRBV6-2 or TRBV6-3 and TRBJ2-5, with 7 bases that match TRBD2. The CDR3 is 15 residues long. The V gene's germline CDR1 is MNHEY and CDR2 SVGEGT. The ends lost 4 bases at V and 3 bases at J; junction bases unmatched: 8. The CDR3 region has the DNA TGTGCCAGCAGTTGGGACTACCTTGCGAAAGAGACCCAGTACTTC. It specifies CASSWDYLAKETQYF.

This chain links TRBV3-1 (or the pseudogene TRBV3-2) with TRBJ2-3; TRBD2 might be the D (6 bases). The CDR3 loop spans 12 amino acids. Trimming cost V 6 bases and J 4 bases, with 8 bases left between them. Germline-derived CDR1 and CDR2 are LGHDT and YNNKEL (reference sequence). The CDR3 protein is CASRGGSDTQYF. The CDR3 coding sequence is TGTGCCAGCAGGGGGGGTTCAGATACGCAGTATTTT.

The CDR3 nucleotides read TGCGCCAGCAGCCACCCCGGAGACAGGGGGCTCAGCTGGGGCACTGAAGCTTTCTTT. Protein product: CASSHPGDRGLSWGTEAFF. This chain connects TRBV5-1 to TRBJ1-1; 10 bases align to TRBD1. Per the germline V gene, CDR1 is SGHRS and CDR2 is YFSETQ. The V segment lost 4 bases and the J segment 4 bases; nucleotides outside the gene matches: 19. The CDR3 extends over 19 amino acids.

The gene calls are TRBV15 and TRBJ1-3; TRBD1 matches at 7 bases. The CDR3 extends over 15 amino acids. CDR1 and CDR2 from the germline V gene are LNHNV and YYDKDF (reference sequence). With 3 bases clipped from V and 2 bases from J, the junction kept 4 bases outside the gene matches. CDR3 sequence (DNA): TGTGCCACCAGCAGCAGGGGGTTACCTGGAAACACCATATATTTT. Translating gives CATSSRGLPGNTIYF.

This chain uses TRBV19 with TRBJ1-5; no definite D call. Deletions cut 7 bases from V and 0 bases from J, with 7 bases between. CDR3 length: 13 residues. CDR1 and CDR2 (germline): LNHDA, SQIVND (reference sequence). The CDR3 DNA follows: TGTGCCAGTAACTTAAATAGCAATCAGCCCCAGCATTTT. This codes for CASNLNSNQPQHF.